Below, 6 T cell receptor beta chains from the same sample are listed, as sequenced in a study of control samples from healthy donors and cancer patients. Sequencing was performed with immunoSEQ multiplex PCR; in TCRdb, only in-frame clones are kept and a portion is missing. The sample yields 150,000 or so clones, 85% to 90% seen once. Sequencing was performed on blood. All receptors come from a man aged 25-45 years in good health.

The chain recombines TRBV28 with TRBJ2-1; 10 nucleotides align to TRBD2. Losses at the gene ends were 4 bases for V and 0 bases for J; bases not matched to a gene: 0. Germline-derived CDR1 and CDR2 are MDHEN and SYDVKM. This CDR3 is 15 amino acids long. The chain's CDR3 is CASSSSGGSYNEQFF. Here the CDR3 DNA reads TGTGCCAGCAGTTCTAGCGGGGGCTCCTACAATGAGCAGTTCTTC.

The V and J genes are TRBV7-8 and TRBJ2-3; D is unclear. The germline V gene encodes CDR1 SGHVS and CDR2 FQNEAQ. The CDR3 is made up of 11 amino acids. Trimming shortened V by 5 bases and J by 5 bases, and 5 bases separated the two germline ends. The CDR3 DNA reads as TGTGCCAGCAGCCTACAAGATACGCAGTATTTT. Amino acids: CASSLQDTQYF. Combining the CDR3 with reference TRBV7-8 and TRBJ2-3 gives the whole variable domain GAGVSQSPRYKVAKRGQDVALRCDPISGHVSLFWYQQALGQGPEFLTYFQNEAQLDKSGLPSDRFFAERPEGSVSTLKIQRTQQEDSAVYLCASSLQDTQYFGPGTRLTVL.

This clone has more than one count but fewer than ten. The V call is TRBV5-1, the J call TRBJ1-2; 8 positions agree with TRBD1. CDR1 SGHRS and CDR2 YFSETQ come from the germline V gene. V dropped 5 bases and J dropped 2; count of bases not matched to a gene: 8. The CDR3 runs 15 residues. The CDR3 bases are TGCGCCAGCAGTCTTGGACAGGGCCAAAACTATGGCTACACCTTC. Protein: CASSLGQGQNYGYTF.

This chain connects TRBV7-2 to TRBJ1-4; possibly TRBD1 for D (5 bases). The V end lost 5 bases, the J end lost 3 bases, and 10 bases lay between the germline ends. This CDR3 is 14 amino acids long. In germline, CDR1 is SGHTA, CDR2 FQGNSA. The CDR3 loop is CASSPRGPNEKLFF. In DNA, the CDR3 is TGTGCCAGCAGCCCCCGGGGACCTAATGAAAAACTGTTTTTT.

The rearrangement uses TRBV25-1 and TRBJ2-5, with 7 bases lining up with TRBD1. The V and J ends lost 8 bases and 0 bases, in that order; junction bases with no gene match: 3. Per germline, CDR1 MGHDK and CDR2 SYGVNS. The CDR3 consists of 13 residues. CDR3 sequence (DNA): TGTGCCAGCTCCGGGACAGACCAAGAGACCCAGTACTTC. The encoded protein is CASSGTDQETQYF.

J is TRBJ2-3 and V is TRBV6-5; 8 bases are a match to TRBD2. The CDR3 consists of 15 residues. Germline V gene data show CDR1 as MNHEY and CDR2 as SVGAGI. V lost 8 bases, J lost 0 bases, and 7 bases stayed unmatched. The CDR3 loop reads CASCPGGPSTDTQYF. The CDR3 DNA sequence: TGTGCCAGCTGTCCGGGAGGGCCTAGCACAGATACGCAGTATTTT.